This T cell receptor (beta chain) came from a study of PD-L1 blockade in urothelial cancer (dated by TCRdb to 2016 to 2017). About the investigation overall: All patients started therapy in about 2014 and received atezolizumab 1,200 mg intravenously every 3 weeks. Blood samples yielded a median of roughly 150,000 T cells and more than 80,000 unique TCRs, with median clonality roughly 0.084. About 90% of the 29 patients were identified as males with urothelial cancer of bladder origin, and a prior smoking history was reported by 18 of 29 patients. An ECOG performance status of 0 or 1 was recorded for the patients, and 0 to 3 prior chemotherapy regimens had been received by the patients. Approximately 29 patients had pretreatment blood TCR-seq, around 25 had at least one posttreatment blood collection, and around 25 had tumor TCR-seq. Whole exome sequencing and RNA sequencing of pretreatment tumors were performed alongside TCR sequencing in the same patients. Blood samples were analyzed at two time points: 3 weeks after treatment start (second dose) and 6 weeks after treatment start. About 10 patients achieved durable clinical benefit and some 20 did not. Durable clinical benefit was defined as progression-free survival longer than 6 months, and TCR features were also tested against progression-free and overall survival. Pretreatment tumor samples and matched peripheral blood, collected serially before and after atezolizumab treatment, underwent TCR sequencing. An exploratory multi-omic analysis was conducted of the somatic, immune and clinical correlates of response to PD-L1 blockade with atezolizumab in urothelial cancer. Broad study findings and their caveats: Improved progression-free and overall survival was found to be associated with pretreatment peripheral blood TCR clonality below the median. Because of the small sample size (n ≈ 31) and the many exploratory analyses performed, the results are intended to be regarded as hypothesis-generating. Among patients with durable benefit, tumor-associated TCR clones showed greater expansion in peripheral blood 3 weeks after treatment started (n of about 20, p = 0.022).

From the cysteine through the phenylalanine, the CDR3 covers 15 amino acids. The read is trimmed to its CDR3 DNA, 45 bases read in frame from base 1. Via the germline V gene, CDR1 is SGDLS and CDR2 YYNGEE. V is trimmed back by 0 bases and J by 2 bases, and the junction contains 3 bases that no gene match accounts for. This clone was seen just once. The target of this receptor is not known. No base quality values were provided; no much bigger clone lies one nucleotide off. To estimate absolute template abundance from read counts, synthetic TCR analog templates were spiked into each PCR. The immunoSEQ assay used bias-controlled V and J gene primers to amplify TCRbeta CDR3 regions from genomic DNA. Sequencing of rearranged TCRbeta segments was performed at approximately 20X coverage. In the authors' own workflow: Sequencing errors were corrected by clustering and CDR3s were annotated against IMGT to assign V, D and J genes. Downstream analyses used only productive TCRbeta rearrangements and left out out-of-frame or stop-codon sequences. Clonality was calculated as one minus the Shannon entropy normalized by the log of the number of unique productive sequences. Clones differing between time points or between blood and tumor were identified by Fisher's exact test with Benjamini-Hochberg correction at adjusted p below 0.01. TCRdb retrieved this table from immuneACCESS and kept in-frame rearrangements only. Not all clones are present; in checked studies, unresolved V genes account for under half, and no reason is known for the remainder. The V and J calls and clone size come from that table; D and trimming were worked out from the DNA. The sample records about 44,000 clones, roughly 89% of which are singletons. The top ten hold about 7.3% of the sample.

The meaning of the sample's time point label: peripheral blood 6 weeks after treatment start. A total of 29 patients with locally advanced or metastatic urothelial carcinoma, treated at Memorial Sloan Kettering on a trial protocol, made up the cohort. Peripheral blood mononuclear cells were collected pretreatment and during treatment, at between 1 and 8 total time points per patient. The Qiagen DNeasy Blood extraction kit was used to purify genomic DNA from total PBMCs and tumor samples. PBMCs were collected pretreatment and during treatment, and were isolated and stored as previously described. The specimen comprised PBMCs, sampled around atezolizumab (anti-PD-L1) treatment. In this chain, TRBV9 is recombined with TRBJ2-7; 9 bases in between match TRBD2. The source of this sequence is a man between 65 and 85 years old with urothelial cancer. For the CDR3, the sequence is CASSVEGGGAYEQYF. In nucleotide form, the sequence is TGTGCCAGCAGCGTAGAAGGCGGGGGGGCCTACGAGCAGTACTTC.